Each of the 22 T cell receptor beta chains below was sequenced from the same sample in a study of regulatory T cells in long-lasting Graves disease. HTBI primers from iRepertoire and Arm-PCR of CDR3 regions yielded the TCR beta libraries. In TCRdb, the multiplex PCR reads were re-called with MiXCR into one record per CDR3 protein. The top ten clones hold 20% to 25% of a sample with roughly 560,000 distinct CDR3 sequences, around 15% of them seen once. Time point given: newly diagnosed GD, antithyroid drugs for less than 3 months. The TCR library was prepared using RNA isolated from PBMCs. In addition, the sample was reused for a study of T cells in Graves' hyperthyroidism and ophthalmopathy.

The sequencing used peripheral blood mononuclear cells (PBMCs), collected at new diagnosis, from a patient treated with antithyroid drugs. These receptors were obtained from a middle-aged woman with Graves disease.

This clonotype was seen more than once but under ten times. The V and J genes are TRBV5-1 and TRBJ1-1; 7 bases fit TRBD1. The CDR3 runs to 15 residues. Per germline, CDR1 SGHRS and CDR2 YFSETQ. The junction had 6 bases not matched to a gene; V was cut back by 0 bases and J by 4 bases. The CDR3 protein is CASSLAQGESTEAFF. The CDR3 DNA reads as TGCGCCAGCAGCTTGGCTCAGGGGGAGAGCACTGAAGCTTTCTTT.

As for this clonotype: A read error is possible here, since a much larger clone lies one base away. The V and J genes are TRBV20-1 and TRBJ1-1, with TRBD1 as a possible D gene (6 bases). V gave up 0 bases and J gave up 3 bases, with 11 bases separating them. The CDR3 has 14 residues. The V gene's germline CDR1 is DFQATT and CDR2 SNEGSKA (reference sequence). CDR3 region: CSARDPRGDTEAFF. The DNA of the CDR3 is TGCAGTGCTAGAGATCCGAGGGGGGACACTGAAGCTTTCTTT.

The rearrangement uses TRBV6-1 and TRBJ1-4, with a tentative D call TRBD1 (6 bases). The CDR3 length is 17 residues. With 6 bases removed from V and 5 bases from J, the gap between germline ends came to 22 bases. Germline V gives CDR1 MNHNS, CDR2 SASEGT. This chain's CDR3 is CASRETGRGAPNEKLFF. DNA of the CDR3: TGTGCCAGCAGGGAGACAGGAAGGGGGGCTCCAAATGAAAAACTGTTTTTT.

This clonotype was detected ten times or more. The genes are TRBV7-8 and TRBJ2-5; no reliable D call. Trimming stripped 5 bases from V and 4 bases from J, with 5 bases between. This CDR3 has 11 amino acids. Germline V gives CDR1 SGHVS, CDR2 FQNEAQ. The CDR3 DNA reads TGTGCCAGCAGCAACATAGAGACCCAGTACTTC. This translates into CASSNIETQYF.

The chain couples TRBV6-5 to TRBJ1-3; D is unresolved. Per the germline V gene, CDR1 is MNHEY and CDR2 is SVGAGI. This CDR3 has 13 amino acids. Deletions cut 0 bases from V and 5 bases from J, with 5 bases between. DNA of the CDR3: TGTGCCAGCAGTTACTCCCTCCGAAACACCATATATTTT. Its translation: CASSYSLRNTIYF.

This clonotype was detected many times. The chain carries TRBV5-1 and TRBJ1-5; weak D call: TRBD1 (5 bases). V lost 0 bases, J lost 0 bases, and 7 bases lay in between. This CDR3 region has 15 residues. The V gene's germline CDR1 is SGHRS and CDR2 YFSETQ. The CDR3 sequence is CASSLEGTSNQPQHF. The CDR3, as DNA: TGCGCCAGCAGCTTGGAAGGGACTAGCAATCAGCCCCAGCATTTT.

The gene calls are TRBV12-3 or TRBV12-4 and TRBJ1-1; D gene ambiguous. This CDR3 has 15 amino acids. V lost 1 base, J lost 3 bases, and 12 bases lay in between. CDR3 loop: CASSLGGSRDTEAFF. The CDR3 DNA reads TGTGCCAGCAGTTTAGGGGGTAGTAGGGACACTGAAGCTTTCTTT.

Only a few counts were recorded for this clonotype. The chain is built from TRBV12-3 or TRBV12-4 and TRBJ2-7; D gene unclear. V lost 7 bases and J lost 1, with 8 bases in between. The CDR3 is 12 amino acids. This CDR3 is CASNPSSYEQYF. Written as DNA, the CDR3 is TGTGCCAGCAACCCGAGTTCCTACGAGCAGTACTTC.

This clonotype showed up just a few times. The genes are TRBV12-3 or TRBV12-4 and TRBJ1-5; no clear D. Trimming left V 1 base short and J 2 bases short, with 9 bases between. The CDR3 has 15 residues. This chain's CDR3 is CASSLGVQGNQPQHF. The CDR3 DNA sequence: TGTGCCAGCAGTTTAGGGGTCCAGGGCAATCAGCCCCAGCATTTT.

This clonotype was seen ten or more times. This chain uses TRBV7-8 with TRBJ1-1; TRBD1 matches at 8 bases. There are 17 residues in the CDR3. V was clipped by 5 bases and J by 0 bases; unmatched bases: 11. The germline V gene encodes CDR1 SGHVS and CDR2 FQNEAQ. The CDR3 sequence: CASSPRGRLTVNTEAFF. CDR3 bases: TGTGCCAGCAGCCCCAGGGGGCGCTTGACCGTGAACACTGAAGCTTTCTTT.

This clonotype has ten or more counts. DNA for the CDR3: TGCGCCAGCAGCCCTAGGACTAGCGGGGGGACTGACGAGCAGTACTTC. It yields the protein CASSPRTSGGTDEQYF. The V and J genes are TRBV5-1 and TRBJ2-7; TRBD2 agrees at 14 bases. Germline V CDR1 and CDR2: SGHRS, YFSETQ. This CDR3 spans 16 amino acids. Trimming took 4 bases from V and 5 from J; bases not matched to a gene: 8.

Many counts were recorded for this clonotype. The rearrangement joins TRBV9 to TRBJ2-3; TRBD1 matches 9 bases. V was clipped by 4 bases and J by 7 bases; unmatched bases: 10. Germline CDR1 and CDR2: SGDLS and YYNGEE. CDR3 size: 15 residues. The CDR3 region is CASSRGGQGGNTQYF. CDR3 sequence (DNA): TGTGCCAGCAGCCGAGGGGGACAGGGAGGAAATACGCAGTATTTT.

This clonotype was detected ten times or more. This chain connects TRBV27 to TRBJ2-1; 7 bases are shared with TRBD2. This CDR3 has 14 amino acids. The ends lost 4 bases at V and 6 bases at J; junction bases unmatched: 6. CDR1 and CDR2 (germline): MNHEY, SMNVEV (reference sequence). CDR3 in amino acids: CASSWGTGGNEQFF. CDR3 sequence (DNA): TGTGCCAGCAGTTGGGGGACGGGGGGCAATGAGCAGTTCTTC.

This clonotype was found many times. The CDR3 DNA follows: TGTGCCAGCAGCTCCCGGGACCCAGGACGCGCAGATACGCAGTATTTT. Amino acid sequence: CASSSRDPGRADTQYF. The chain has TRBV7-9 and TRBJ2-3; D may be TRBD1 or TRBD2 (5 bases each). This CDR3 contains 16 residues. The V gene lost 4 bases and the J gene lost 4 bases, with 18 bases spanning the gap. In germline, CDR1 is SEHNR, CDR2 FQNEAQ (reference sequence). The variable domain in full, completed from reference TRBV7-9 and TRBJ2-3, reads DTGVSQNPRHKITKRGQNVTFRCDPISEHNRLYWYRQTLGQGPEFLTYFQNEAQLEKSRLLSDRFSAERPKGSFSTLEIQRTEQGDSAMYLCASSSRDPGRADTQYFGPGTRLTVL.

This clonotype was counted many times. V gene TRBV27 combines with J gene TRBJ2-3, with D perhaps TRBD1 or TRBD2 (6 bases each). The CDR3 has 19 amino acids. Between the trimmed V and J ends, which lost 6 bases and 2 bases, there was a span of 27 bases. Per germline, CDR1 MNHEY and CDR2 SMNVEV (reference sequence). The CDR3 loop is CASSRSPPGAAGTTDTQYF. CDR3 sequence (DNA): TGTGCCAGCAGCAGAAGCCCACCAGGGGCGGCGGGAACCACAGATACGCAGTATTTT.

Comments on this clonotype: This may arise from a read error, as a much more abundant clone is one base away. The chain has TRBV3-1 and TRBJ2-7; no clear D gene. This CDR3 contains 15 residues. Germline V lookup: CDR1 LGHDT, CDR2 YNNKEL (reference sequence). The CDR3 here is CASSLSQASSYEQCF. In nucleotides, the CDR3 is TGTGCCAGCAGCCTGTCCCAGGCGAGCTCCTACGAGCAGTGCTTC.

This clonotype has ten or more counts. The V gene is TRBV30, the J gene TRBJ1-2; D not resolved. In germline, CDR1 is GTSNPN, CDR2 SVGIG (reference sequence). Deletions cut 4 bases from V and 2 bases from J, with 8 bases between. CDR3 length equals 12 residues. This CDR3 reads CAWNRENYGYTF. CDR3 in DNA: TGTGCCTGGAATCGCGAGAACTATGGCTACACCTTC. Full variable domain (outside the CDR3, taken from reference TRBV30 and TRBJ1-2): SQTIHQWPATLVQPVGSPLSLECTVEGTSNPNLYWYRQAAGRGLQLLFYSVGIGQISSEVPQNLSASRPQDRQFILSSKKLLLSDSGFYLCAWNRENYGYTFGSGTRLTVV.

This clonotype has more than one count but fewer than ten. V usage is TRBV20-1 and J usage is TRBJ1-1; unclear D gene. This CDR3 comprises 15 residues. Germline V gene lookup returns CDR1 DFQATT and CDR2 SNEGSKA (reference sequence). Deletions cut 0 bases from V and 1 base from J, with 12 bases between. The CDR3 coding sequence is TGCAGTGCTAGAGATGGTCTCTGGCCGAACACTGAAGCTTTCTTT. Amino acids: CSARDGLWPNTEAFF.

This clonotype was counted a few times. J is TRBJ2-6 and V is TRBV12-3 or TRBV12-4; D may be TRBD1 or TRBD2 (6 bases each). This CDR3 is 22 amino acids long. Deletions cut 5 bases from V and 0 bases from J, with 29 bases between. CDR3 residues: CASSTTPGWTKGGPSGANVLTF. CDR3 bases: TGTGCCAGCAGTACAACCCCTGGATGGACGAAGGGGGGACCCTCTGGGGCCAACGTCCTGACTTTC.

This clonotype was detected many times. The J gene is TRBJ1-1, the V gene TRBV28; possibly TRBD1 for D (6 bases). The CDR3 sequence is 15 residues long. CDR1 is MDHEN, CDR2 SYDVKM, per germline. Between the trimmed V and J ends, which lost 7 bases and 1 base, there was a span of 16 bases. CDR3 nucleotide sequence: TGTGCCAGCACTCCTCAGGGGATTGGGAACACTGAAGCTTTCTTT. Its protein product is CASTPQGIGNTEAFF. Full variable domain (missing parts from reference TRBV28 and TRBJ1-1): DVKVTQSSRYLVKRTGEKVFLECVQDMDHENMFWYRQDPGLGLRLIYFSYDVKMKEKGDIPEGYSVSREKKERFSLILESASTNQTSMYLCASTPQGIGNTEAFFGQGTRLTVV.

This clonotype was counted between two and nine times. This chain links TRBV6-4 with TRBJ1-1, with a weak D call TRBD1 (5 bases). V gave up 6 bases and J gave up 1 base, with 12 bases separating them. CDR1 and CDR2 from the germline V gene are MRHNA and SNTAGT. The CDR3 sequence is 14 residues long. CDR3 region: CASREGAGNTEAFF. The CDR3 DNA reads TGTGCCAGCAGGGAAGGGGCCGGGAACACTGAAGCTTTCTTT.

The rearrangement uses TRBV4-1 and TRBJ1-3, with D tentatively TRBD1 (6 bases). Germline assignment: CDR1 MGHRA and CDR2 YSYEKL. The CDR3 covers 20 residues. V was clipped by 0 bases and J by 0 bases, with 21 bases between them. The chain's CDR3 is CASSQDRGKDRRFSGNTIYF. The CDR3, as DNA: TGCGCCAGCAGCCAAGATAGGGGGAAGGACAGACGCTTCTCTGGAAACACCATATATTTT.